This note documents a single T cell receptor beta chain sequence. Antigen specificity is unknown. Per germline, CDR1 SGHRS and CDR2 YFSETQ. This CDR3 region has 15 residues. V lost 4 bases to trimming and J lost 5 bases; unmatched junction nucleotides: 8. Everyone who donated was a Caucasian adult who lived in Nashville, Tennessee. Naive CD45RA+ and memory CD45RA-negative subsets were split from CD4+ cells. The entry originates in a study of shared clonotypes between healthy human individuals. Study-level information: Researchers drew samples from two women and three men aged 18 to 49. Whole-study results and caveats: The expectation was that sequencing depth would affect clonotype sharing among donors.

Repertoires were generated with immunoSEQ multiplex PCR, while TCRdb's copy carries only in-frame clones and drops some. This table holds about 2.3 million clones, just over 90% found once. This sequence joins TRBV5-1 and TRBJ1-4; 7 positions match TRBD1. This receptor was obtained from a man aged 18 to 29 in good health. Some clones in this sample may be carry-over from other donors' samples. The sample taken for sequencing was naive CD4+ T cells from PBMCs. As for subset: CD45RA+ positively selected. The CDR3 spells CASSGQDSRNEKLFF. In DNA form, the CDR3 reads TGCGCCAGCAGCGGACAGGATTCGCGCAATGAAAAACTGTTTTTT.